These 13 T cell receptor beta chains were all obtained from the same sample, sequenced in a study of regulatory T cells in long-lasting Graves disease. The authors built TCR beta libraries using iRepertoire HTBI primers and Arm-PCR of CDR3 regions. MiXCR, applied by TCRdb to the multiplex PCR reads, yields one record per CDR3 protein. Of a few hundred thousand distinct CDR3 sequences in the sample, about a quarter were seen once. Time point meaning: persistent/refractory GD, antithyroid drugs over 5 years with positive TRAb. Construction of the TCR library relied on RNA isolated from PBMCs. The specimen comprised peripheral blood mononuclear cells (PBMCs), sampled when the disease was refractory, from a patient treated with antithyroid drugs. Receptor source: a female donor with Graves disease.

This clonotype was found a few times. CDR3 nucleotides: TGCAGTGCTAGAGATGGGGGACTTCCACAAGAGACCCAGTACTTC. Translation gives CSARDGGLPQETQYF. The V call is TRBV20-1, the J call TRBJ2-5, with a weak D call TRBD2 (6 bases). The length of the CDR3 is 15 residues. In germline, CDR1 is DFQATT, CDR2 SNEGSKA (reference sequence). The V gene lost 0 bases and the J gene lost 2 bases, with 13 bases spanning the gap.

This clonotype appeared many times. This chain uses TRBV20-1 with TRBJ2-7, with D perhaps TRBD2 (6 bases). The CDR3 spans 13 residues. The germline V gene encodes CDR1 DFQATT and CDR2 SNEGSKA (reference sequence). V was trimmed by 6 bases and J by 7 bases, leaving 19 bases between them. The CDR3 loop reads CSALAGTEGEQYF. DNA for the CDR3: TGCAGTGCCCTCGCCGGGACGGAGGGGGAGCAGTACTTC.

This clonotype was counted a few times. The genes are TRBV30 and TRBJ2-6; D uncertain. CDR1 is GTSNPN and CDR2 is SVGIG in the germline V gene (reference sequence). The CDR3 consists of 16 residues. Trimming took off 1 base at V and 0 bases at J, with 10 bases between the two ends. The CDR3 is CAWSDLYSSGANVLTF. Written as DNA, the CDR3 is TGTGCCTGGAGTGATCTTTACAGCTCTGGGGCCAACGTCCTGACTTTC.

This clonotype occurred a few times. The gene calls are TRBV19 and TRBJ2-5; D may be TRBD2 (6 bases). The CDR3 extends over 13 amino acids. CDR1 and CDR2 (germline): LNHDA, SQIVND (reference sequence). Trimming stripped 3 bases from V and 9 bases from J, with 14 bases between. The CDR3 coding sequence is TGTGCCAGTAGTATCCGCATCGGGGGATCCCAGTACTTC. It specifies CASSIRIGGSQYF.

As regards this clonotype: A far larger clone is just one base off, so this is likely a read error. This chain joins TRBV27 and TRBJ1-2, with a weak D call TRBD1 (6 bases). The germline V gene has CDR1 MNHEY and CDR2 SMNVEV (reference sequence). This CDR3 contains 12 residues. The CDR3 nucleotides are TGTGCCAGCTCTCCGGGGGCCGGTGGCTTCACCTTC. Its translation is CASSPGAGGFTF.

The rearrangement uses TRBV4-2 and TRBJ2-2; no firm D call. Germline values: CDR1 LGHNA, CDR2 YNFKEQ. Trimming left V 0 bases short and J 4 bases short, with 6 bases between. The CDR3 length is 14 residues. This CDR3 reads CASSQDEVTGELFF. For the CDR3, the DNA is TGTGCCAGCAGCCAAGATGAGGTCACCGGGGAGCTGTTTTTT.

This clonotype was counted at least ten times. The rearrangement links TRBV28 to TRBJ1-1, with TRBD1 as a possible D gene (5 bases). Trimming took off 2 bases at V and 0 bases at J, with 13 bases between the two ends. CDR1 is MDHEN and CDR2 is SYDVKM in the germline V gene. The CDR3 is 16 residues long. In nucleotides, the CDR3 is TGTGCCAGCAGTTTAGGGGGTGGCACTGTGAACACTGAAGCTTTCTTT. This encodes CASSLGGGTVNTEAFF. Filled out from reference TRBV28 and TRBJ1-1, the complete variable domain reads DVKVTQSSRYLVKRTGEKVFLECVQDMDHENMFWYRQDPGLGLRLIYFSYDVKMKEKGDIPEGYSVSREKKERFSLILESASTNQTSMYLCASSLGGGTVNTEAFFGQGTRLTVV.

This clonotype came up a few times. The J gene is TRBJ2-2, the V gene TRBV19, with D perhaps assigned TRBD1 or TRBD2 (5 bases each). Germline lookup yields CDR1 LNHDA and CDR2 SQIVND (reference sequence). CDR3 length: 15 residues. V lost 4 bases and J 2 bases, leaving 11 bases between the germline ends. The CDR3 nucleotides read TGTGCCAGTAGTAATCGGGGCGATAACACCGGGGAGCTGTTTTTT. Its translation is CASSNRGDNTGELFF. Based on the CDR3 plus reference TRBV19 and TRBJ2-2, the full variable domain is DGGITQSPKYLFRKEGQNVTLSCEQNLNHDAMYWYRQDPGQGLRLIYYSQIVNDFQKGDIAEGYSVSREKKESFPLTVTSAQKNPTAFYLCASSNRGDNTGELFFGEGSRLTVL.

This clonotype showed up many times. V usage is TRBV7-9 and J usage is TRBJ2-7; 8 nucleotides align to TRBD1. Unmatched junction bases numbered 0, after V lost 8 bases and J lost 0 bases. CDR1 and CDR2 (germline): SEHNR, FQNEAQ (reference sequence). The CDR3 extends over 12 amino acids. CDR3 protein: CASGTGSYEQYF. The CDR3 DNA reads TGTGCCAGCGGGACAGGCTCCTACGAGCAGTACTTC.

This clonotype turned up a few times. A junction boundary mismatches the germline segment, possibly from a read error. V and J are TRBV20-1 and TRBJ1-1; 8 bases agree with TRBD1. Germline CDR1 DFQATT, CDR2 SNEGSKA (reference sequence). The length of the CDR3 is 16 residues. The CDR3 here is CSARQGAYLVNTEASF. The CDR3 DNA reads TGCAGTGCTAGACAGGGGGCATATTTGGTGAACACTGAAGCTTCCTTT.

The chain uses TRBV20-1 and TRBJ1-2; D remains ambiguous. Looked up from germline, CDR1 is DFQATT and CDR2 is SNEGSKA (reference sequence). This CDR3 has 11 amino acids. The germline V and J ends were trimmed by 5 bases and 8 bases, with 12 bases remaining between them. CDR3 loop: CSAGTAFGYTF. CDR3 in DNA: TGCAGTGCTGGTACAGCTTTCGGCTACACCTTC.

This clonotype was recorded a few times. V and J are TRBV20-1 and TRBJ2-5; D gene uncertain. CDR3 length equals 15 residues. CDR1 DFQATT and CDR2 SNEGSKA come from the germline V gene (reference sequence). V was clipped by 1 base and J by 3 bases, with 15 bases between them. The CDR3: CSARAPLTTEETQYF. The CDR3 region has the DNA TGCAGTGCTAGAGCCCCCTTAACGACTGAAGAGACCCAGTACTTC.

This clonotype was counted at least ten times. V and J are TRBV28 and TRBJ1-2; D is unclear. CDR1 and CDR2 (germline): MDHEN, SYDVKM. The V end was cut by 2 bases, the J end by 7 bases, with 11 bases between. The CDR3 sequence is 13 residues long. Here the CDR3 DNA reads TGTGCCAGCAGTTTAGCGCCCGGTCGTGGCTACACCTTC. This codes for CASSLAPGRGYTF.